This passage covers 18 T cell receptor beta chains from one sample sequenced in a study of CD8 T cells in ankylosing spondylitis. TCRdb itself ran the 5' RACE reads through MiXCR, one entry per CDR3 protein. The sample carries 150,000 or so distinct CDR3 sequences, 9.8% recorded once. The sample was blood, either unsorted or a sorted T cell fraction (not recorded which). The receptors here all came from a female donor with ankylosing spondylitis or in good health (not recorded which).

The CDR3 is CSGRGIAGEWGTDTQYF. The CDR3 bases are TGCAGTGGGCGGGGGATAGCGGGAGAGTGGGGCACAGATACGCAGTATTTT. This chain connects TRBV20-1 to TRBJ2-3; 9 nucleotides align to TRBD2. This CDR3 has 17 residues. Trimming removed 7 bases from V and 1 base from J; junction bases left unmatched: 15. Germline CDR1 DFQATT, CDR2 SNEGSKA (reference sequence).

This clonotype was counted many times. The V gene is TRBV11-2, the J gene TRBJ2-3; D is ambiguous. CDR3 length equals 16 residues. The germline V gene has CDR1 SGHAT and CDR2 FQNNGV. V lost 2 bases and J lost 4, with 16 bases in between. The CDR3 nucleotides are TGTGCCAGCAGCTTATTCCCGTCTAGTTTTGCAGATACGCAGTATTTT. As protein: CASSLFPSSFADTQYF.

The chain employs TRBV29-1 and TRBJ2-1; 7 bases match TRBD2. Germline assignment: CDR1 SQVTM and CDR2 ANQGSEA. Losses at the gene ends were 6 bases for V and 5 bases for J; bases not matched to a gene: 16. The CDR3 totals 16 residues. The chain's CDR3 is CSVPFPFWGGDNEQFF. The CDR3 region has the DNA TGCAGCGTCCCATTCCCCTTCTGGGGGGGTGACAATGAGCAGTTCTTC.

V and J are TRBV5-4 and TRBJ2-2, with TRBD2 matching over 7 bases. The CDR3 covers 15 residues. V lost 1 base to trimming and J lost 5 bases; unmatched junction nucleotides: 5. CDR1 and CDR2 (germline): SGHNT, YYREEE (reference sequence). The DNA of the CDR3 is TGTGCCAGCAGCTTGAGGCGGGAGAGAACCGGGGAGCTGTTTTTT. This gives the protein CASSLRRERTGELFF.

The CDR3 nucleotides read TGTGCCAGCAGCCAATTCCAGGGGAACACTGAAGCTTTCTTT. Its protein is CASSQFQGNTEAFF. The chain recombines TRBV16 with TRBJ1-1, with TRBD1 as a possible D gene (5 bases). V gave up 1 base and J gave up 1 base, with 7 bases separating them. The CDR3 totals 14 residues. Germline V lookup: CDR1 KGHSY, CDR2 FQNENV.

The chain recombines TRBV5-1 with TRBJ2-1, with D possibly being TRBD1 (8 bases). This CDR3 spans 15 amino acids. Per germline, CDR1 SGHRS and CDR2 YFSETQ. V was trimmed by 1 base and J by 8 bases, leaving 16 bases between them. CDR3 sequence reads: CASSLKQGGGHEQFF. Here the CDR3 DNA reads TGCGCCAGCAGCTTGAAACAGGGGGGGGGGCATGAGCAGTTCTTC.

There are many counts of this clonotype. The rearrangement joins TRBV4-1 to TRBJ2-1; TRBD2 matches 10 bases. CDR1 is MGHRA, CDR2 YSYEKL, per germline. V dropped 1 base and J dropped 3; count of bases not matched to a gene: 0. The CDR3 loop spans 15 amino acids. The CDR3 nucleotides read TGCGCCAGCAGCCAAGTAGCGGGGGGCTACAATGAGCAGTTCTTC. It codes for CASSQVAGGYNEQFF.

This chain joins TRBV12-3 or TRBV12-4 and TRBJ1-4, with 8 bases lining up with TRBD1. V lost 5 bases, J lost 7 bases, and 6 bases stayed unmatched. There are 14 residues in the CDR3. The CDR3 coding sequence is TGTGCCAGCAGTCTGGACAGGGAGGGTGAAAAACTGTTTTTT. Translation: CASSLDREGEKLFF.

In its sample, this clonotype was seen a few times. V is TRBV9 and J is TRBJ1-3; D unclear. V lost 4 bases and J 0 bases, leaving 11 bases between the germline ends. In germline, CDR1 is SGDLS, CDR2 YYNGEE. The CDR3 runs to 15 residues. CDR3 sequence reads: CASSPGGSSGNTIYF. The CDR3 DNA reads as TGTGCCAGCAGCCCCGGAGGTAGCTCTGGAAACACCATATATTTT.

This clonotype was observed many times. This chain uses TRBV5-1 with TRBJ2-1; the D gene is possibly TRBD2 (6 bases). CDR1 is SGHRS and CDR2 is YFSETQ in the germline V gene. V was cut by 4 bases and J by 6 bases, with 14 bases left in between. The CDR3 length is 14 residues. The CDR3 DNA follows: TGCGCCAGCAGCCCCGCGCCGGGGGTCAATGAGCAGTTCTTC. It is translated as CASSPAPGVNEQFF.

This clonotype has a count of ten or more. CDR3 DNA sequence: TGTGCCAGCAGTCTAACCCTGGTCGGAGGGCAAGAGACCCAGTACTTC. Amino acids: CASSLTLVGGQETQYF. This chain connects TRBV9 to TRBJ2-5; D perhaps matches TRBD2 (6 bases). This CDR3 contains 16 residues. V lost 5 bases, J lost 2 bases, and 19 bases lay in between. Germline CDR1 SGDLS, CDR2 YYNGEE.

This clonotype was found many times. This chain uses TRBV20-1 with TRBJ2-1; unclear D gene. Deletions cut 0 bases from V and 5 bases from J, with 14 bases between. Germline V gene data show CDR1 as DFQATT and CDR2 as SNEGSKA (reference sequence). The CDR3 is 15 amino acids. The CDR3 region has the DNA TGCAGTGCTAGAGATTTAGGTCGAAACGACAATGAGCAGTTCTTC. Translated: CSARDLGRNDNEQFF.

The chain couples TRBV5-6 to TRBJ2-7, with 10 bases matching TRBD2. With 3 bases clipped from V and 3 bases from J, the junction kept 3 bases outside the gene matches. CDR1 and CDR2 (germline): SGHDT, YYEEEE. The CDR3 consists of 14 residues. CDR3 protein: CASSSGLALYEQYF. CDR3 nucleotides: TGTGCCAGCAGCTCGGGACTAGCGCTCTACGAGCAGTACTTC.

This clonotype showed up many times. The CDR3 DNA reads TGTGCCAGCAGCCCCTTTCCTGACATAACCTACGAGCAGTACTTC. Encoded protein: CASSPFPDITYEQYF. This chain links TRBV7-2 with TRBJ2-7, with D hard to call. CDR1 is SGHTA, CDR2 FQGNSA, per germline. The CDR3 is made up of 15 amino acids. V dropped 5 bases and J dropped 2 bases, with 16 bases sitting between them.

This clonotype was recorded a few times. This chain connects TRBV4-1 to TRBJ2-7; maybe TRBD2 (5 bases). Germline V CDR1 and CDR2: MGHRA, YSYEKL. This CDR3 spans 17 amino acids. V dropped 1 base and J dropped 2 bases, with 18 bases sitting between them. The CDR3 bases are TGCGCCAGCAGCCAAGGAAGGTCGGGATCAGTCGCCTACGAGCAGTACTTC. Protein sequence: CASSQGRSGSVAYEQYF.

The chain carries TRBV7-3 and TRBJ2-7; D remains unclear. V lost 1 base and J lost 3, with 7 bases in between. Germline lookup yields CDR1 SGHTA and CDR2 FQGTGA. The CDR3 has 13 residues. CDR3 amino acids: CASSLSPGYEQYF. CDR3 bases: TGTGCCAGCAGCTTAAGTCCTGGCTACGAGCAGTACTTC.

This clonotype showed up just a few times. The J gene is TRBJ2-7, the V gene TRBV18; no reliable D call. The CDR3 contains 15 residues. With 2 bases removed from V and 5 bases from J, the gap between germline ends came to 16 bases. The germline gives CDR1 KGHSH, CDR2 LQKENI. DNA for the CDR3: TGTGCCAGCTCACCAATCGCGGTCCGGGTCCACGAGCAGTACTTC. It encodes CASSPIAVRVHEQYF.

This chain uses TRBV11-2 with TRBJ2-2, with 11 bases aligning to TRBD2. V trimming: 2 bases; J trimming: 6 bases; junction bases outside the gene matches: 11. Germline V lookup: CDR1 SGHAT, CDR2 FQNNGV. The length of the CDR3 is 18 residues. Here the CDR3 reads CASSLIGLAGEGAGELFF. The CDR3, as DNA: TGTGCCAGCAGCTTAATCGGACTAGCGGGCGAGGGAGCCGGGGAGCTGTTTTTT.